The count of the clone carrying this TCR gamma chain is one. The receptor sequences were amplified from genomic DNA of peripheral blood mononuclear cells. This sample was taken from a study of gamma delta lymphoproliferative disorders and STAT genes. Study-wide background: Each gamma-chain library started from at least 50 ng of genomic DNA, using the LymphoTrack Dx TCRG Assay. Delta-chain libraries followed the EuroClonality-NGS standard operating procedure.

V lost 11 bases to trimming and J lost 3 bases; unmatched junction nucleotides: 9. The length of the CDR3 is 14 residues. TCRdb redid clone calling on the multiplex PCR reads using CATT. Of about 1,500 gamma-chain clones listed, approximately 9.8% are singletons. The sequence came from a human donor in good health. The rearrangement uses TRGV11 and TRGJP2. As TCRdb names no J gene, one was assigned here on the basis of a DNA match to germline. TRGV11 is labeled an ORF, and its function is uncertain. Sequencing input: blood. The DNA for the CDR3 is TGTGCCTGCTCGCAGGGGTGTAGTGATTGGATCAAGACGTTT. Translated: CACSQGCSDWIKTF.